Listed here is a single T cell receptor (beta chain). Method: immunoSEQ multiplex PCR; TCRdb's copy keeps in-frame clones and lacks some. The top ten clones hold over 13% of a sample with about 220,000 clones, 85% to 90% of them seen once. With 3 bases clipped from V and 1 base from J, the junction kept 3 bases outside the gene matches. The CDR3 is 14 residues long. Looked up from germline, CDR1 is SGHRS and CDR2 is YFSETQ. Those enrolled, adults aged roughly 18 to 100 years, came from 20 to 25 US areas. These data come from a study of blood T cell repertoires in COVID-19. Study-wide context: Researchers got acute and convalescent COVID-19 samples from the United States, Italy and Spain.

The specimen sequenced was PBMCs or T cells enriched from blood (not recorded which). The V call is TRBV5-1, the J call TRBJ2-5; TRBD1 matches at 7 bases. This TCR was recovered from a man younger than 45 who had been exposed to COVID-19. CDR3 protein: CASSYGTAQETQYF. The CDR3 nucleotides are TGCGCCAGCAGCTACGGGACAGCCCAAGAGACCCAGTACTTC.